This T cell receptor (beta chain) was profiled in a study of blood T cell repertoires in COVID-19. Sequencing was performed with immunoSEQ multiplex PCR; in TCRdb, only in-frame clones are kept and a portion is missing. The table lists under 250,000 clones, around nine tenths of them singletons. The length of the CDR3 is 18 residues. In germline, CDR1 is SGHDN, CDR2 FVKESK. The V segment lost 3 bases and the J segment 2 bases; nucleotides outside the gene matches: 14. What was sequenced was PBMCs or T cells enriched from blood (not recorded which). V and J are TRBV14 and TRBJ2-3; TRBD2 matches at 7 bases. This receptor was identified in a woman younger than 45 with acute COVID-19. For the CDR3, the DNA is TGTGCCAGCAGCCACCTATCTCGGGCTAGCGGACTCACAGATACGCAGTATTTT. This codes for CASSHLSRASGLTDTQYF.